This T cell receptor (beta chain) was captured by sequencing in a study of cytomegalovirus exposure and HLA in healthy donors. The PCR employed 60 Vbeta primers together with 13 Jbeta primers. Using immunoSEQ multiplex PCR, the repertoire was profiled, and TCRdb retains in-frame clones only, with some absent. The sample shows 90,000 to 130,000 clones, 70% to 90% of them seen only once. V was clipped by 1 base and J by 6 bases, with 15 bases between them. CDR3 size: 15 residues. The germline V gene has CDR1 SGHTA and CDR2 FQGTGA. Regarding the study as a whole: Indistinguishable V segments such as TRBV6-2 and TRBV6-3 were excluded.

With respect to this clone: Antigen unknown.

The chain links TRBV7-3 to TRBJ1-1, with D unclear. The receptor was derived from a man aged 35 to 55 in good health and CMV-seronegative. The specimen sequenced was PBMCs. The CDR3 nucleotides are TGTGCCAGCAGCTTAAGGGCCGTCCCCGGCGCTGAAGCTTTCTTT. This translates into CASSLRAVPGAEAFF. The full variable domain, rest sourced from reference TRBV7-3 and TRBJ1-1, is GAGVSQTPSNKVTEKGKYVELRCDPISGHTALYWYRQSLGQGPEFLIYFQGTGAADDSGLPNDRFFAVRPEGSVSTLKIQRTERGDSAVYLCASSLRAVPGAEAFFGQGTRLTVV.